Listed below are T cell receptor beta chains from one sample, sequenced in a study of shared clonotypes between healthy human individuals. The table came from immunoSEQ multiplex PCR; TCRdb's copy has only in-frame clones and leaves some out. This sample yields roughly 2,000,000 clones, of which just under 95% are seen a single time; 0.9% to 1.5% belongs to the top ten. Sequencing input: naive CD8+ T cells sorted from blood. The source of these receptors is a man between 18 and 29 years old in good health. Each CDR3 is given with its conserved first and last residue. Each record gives: V gene, J gene, clone size, D gene, CDR3 protein, CDR3 DNA. A D gene is named only where the DNA matches it firmly. Only part of the rows carry a size: once, few, many, or a class if the clone is expanded.

v_gene: TRBV4-3
j_gene: TRBJ2-3
abundance: .
d_gene: TRBD2
CDR3aa: CASSYGTSGSNTQYF
CDR3nt: TGCGCCAGCAGCTACGGGACTAGCGGGAGTAATACGCAGTATTTT

v_gene: TRBV4-1
j_gene: TRBJ2-2
abundance: once
d_gene: .
CDR3aa: CASSQVPAANTGELFF
CDR3nt: TGCGCCAGCAGCCAAGTTCCAGCGGCTAACACCGGGGAGCTGTTTTTT

v_gene: TRBV27
j_gene: TRBJ2-2
abundance: .
d_gene: TRBD1
CDR3aa: CASSSGQGWTGELFF
CDR3nt: TGTGCCAGCAGCTCCGGACAGGGTTGGACCGGGGAGCTGTTTTTT

v_gene: TRBV4-1
j_gene: TRBJ1-1
abundance: .
d_gene: .
CDR3aa: CASSSLLEAFF
CDR3nt: TGCGCCAGCAGCAGCCTGCTTGAAGCTTTCTTT

v_gene: TRBV27
j_gene: TRBJ2-7
abundance: .
d_gene: .
CDR3aa: CASSLGGTEQYF
CDR3nt: TGTGCCAGCAGTTTAGGAGGGACCGAGCAGTACTTC

v_gene: TRBV6-1
j_gene: TRBJ2-5
abundance: .
d_gene: TRBD1
CDR3aa: CASRRTGQETQYF
CDR3nt: TGTGCCAGCAGAAGGACAGGCCAAGAGACCCAGTACTTC

v_gene: TRBV28
j_gene: TRBJ2-7
abundance: .
d_gene: TRBD1
CDR3aa: CASSLSLRGTGGPEQYF
CDR3nt: TGTGCCAGCAGTTTATCATTGAGGGGGACAGGGGGACCCGAGCAGTACTTC

v_gene: TRBV14
j_gene: TRBJ1-2
abundance: .
d_gene: .
CDR3aa: CASSQDSGSYGYTF
CDR3nt: TGTGCCAGCAGCCAAGATTCGGGGAGCTATGGCTACACCTTC

v_gene: TRBV9
j_gene: TRBJ1-2
abundance: .
d_gene: .
CDR3aa: CASSQPFETDSNYGYTF
CDR3nt: TGTGCCAGCAGCCAACCATTCGAGACGGACTCTAACTATGGCTACACCTTC

v_gene: TRBV5-6
j_gene: TRBJ1-2
abundance: .
d_gene: .
CDR3aa: CASSQWDYGYTF
CDR3nt: TGTGCCAGCAGCCAATGGGACTATGGCTACACCTTC

v_gene: TRBV7-9
j_gene: TRBJ2-5
abundance: .
d_gene: TRBD2
CDR3aa: CASSLVLAGHQETQYF
CDR3nt: TGTGCCAGCAGCTTAGTCCTAGCGGGGCACCAAGAGACCCAGTACTTC

v_gene: TRBV2
j_gene: TRBJ2-7
abundance: few
d_gene: .
CDR3aa: CASSEGWHEQYF
CDR3nt: TGTGCCAGCAGTGAAGGGTGGCATGAGCAGTACTTC

v_gene: TRBV15
j_gene: TRBJ2-7
abundance: once
d_gene: .
CDR3aa: CATSREPSSYEQYF
CDR3nt: TGTGCCACCAGCAGAGAACCGAGCTCCTACGAGCAGTACTTC

v_gene: TRBV4-3
j_gene: TRBJ2-7
abundance: .
d_gene: TRBD1
CDR3aa: CASSQDLGTAYEQYF
CDR3nt: TGCGCCAGCAGCCAAGATCTAGGGACAGCCTACGAGCAGTACTTC

v_gene: TRBV4-3
j_gene: TRBJ2-1
abundance: .
d_gene: .
CDR3aa: CASSQLTGPGLNEQFF
CDR3nt: TGCGCCAGCAGCCAGTTGACAGGTCCTGGTCTCAATGAGCAGTTCTTC

v_gene: TRBV18
j_gene: TRBJ2-7
abundance: .
d_gene: .
CDR3aa: CASSPSGLDPYEQYF
CDR3nt: TGTGCCAGCTCACCCTCCGGACTGGACCCTTACGAGCAGTACTTC

v_gene: TRBV7-6
j_gene: TRBJ2-1
abundance: .
d_gene: TRBD2
CDR3aa: CASSLGTSGGPTYNEQFF
CDR3nt: TGTGCCAGCAGCTTAGGGACTAGCGGGGGGCCAACCTACAATGAGCAGTTCTTC

v_gene: TRBV6-1
j_gene: TRBJ2-5
abundance: .
d_gene: .
CDR3aa: CASSELETQYF
CDR3nt: TGTGCCAGCAGTGAATTGGAGACCCAGTACTTC

v_gene: TRBV27
j_gene: TRBJ2-7
abundance: .
d_gene: .
CDR3aa: CASSLSTGYEQYF
CDR3nt: TGTGCCAGCAGTTTATCGACCGGCTACGAGCAGTACTTC